These T cell receptor beta chains were read from a single sample in a study of blood T cell repertoires in COVID-19. Clones were read by immunoSEQ multiplex PCR, and TCRdb kept only the in-frame ones, dropping some. In the table there are approximately 200,000 clones, roughly 83% of which are singletons. Sequencing used PBMCs or T cells enriched from blood (not recorded which). The receptors were gathered from a woman between 35 and 50 years old with acute COVID-19. Both conserved end residues are trimmed from each CDR3. Each record gives: D gene, V gene, clone size, CDR3 protein. The D gene is left open where the match is weak. Rows may omit the clone size; those that give it use once, few, many or a size class.

>-|TRBV4-2|-
ASSQVLESSYEQY
>TRBD1|TRBV27|once
ASSLKEGTGWETQY
>TRBD2|TRBV4-3|-
ASSPLPLAGVNEQF
>-|TRBV4-1|-
ASSQEGAIRTDTQY
>-|TRBV21-1|-
ASSKNTSGRRTEQY
>TRBD1|TRBV7-9|-
ASSHHPTGEY
>-|TRBV25-1|-
ASQAGDSNQPQH
>-|TRBV28|-
ASSLLPQTKSPLH
>-|TRBV25-1|once
ASSELGAGVYSYNEQF
>-|TRBV11-2|-
ASSHPDRAGNEQF
>-|TRBV7-9|-
ASSLGGRSGNTIY
>-|TRBV2|-
ARAPGFTTPVRYNEQF
>TRBD2|TRBV7-2|-
ASSLSGGIYEQY
>-|TRBV6-4|few
ASSPTAPFGVSNQPQH
>TRBD1|TRBV12-5|-
ASGLGSGTGLGNEQF
>TRBD1|TRBV27|-
ASSGGQDSNQPQH
>TRBD1|TRBV7-2|-
ASSPGQGAGNTEAF
>-|TRBV6-5|-
ASSYSETDYEQY